The 28 T cell receptor beta chains given below trace back to one sample, sequenced in a study of tumour-infiltrating T cells in Burkitt lymphoma (dated by TCRdb to about 2020). The library was prepared using the immunoSEQ multiplex PCR assay. What TCRdb holds here is the immuneACCESS table cut down to in-frame rearrangements. Part of the clones is not present; checked against another copy, under half of the missing clones reflect an unresolved V gene, and the others are unexplained. This sample is represented by 14,000 or so clones; 75% of them were singletons. Of the sample, 6% to 8% is held by the ten largest clones. Sequences were obtained from tumor tissue. The receptors originated from a human donor with diffuse large B-cell lymphoma.

The chain carries TRBV9 and TRBJ2-3, with 7 bases aligning to TRBD2. Germline V gene sequence: CDR1 SGDLS, CDR2 YYNGEE. The CDR3 runs to 18 residues. V was clipped by 3 bases and J by 2 bases; unmatched bases: 15. The CDR3 region is CASSAFWVEGGATDTQYF. The DNA of the CDR3 is TGTGCCAGCAGCGCCTTTTGGGTGGAGGGAGGGGCCACAGATACGCAGTATTTT.

CDR3 nucleotides: TGTGCCAGCAGCGGACAACCACAGGGCTCTGGCTACACCTTC. It specifies CASSGQPQGSGYTF. The V gene is TRBV9, the J gene TRBJ1-2; tentatively, D is TRBD1 (6 bases). The CDR3 spans 14 residues. Trimming removed 3 bases at V and 7 bases at J, with 16 bases between. Germline-derived CDR1 and CDR2 are SGDLS and YYNGEE.

The rearrangement links TRBV4-1 to TRBJ2-2; the D is unclear. V lost 3 bases, J lost 4 bases, and 3 bases lay in between. There are 12 residues in the CDR3. The germline CDR1 and CDR2 sequences are MGHRA and YSYEKL. This chain's CDR3 is CASSHGTGELFF. The CDR3 nucleotides are TGCGCCAGCAGCCACGGCACCGGGGAGCTGTTTTTT.

The chain is built from TRBV23-1 and TRBJ2-7; 11 nucleotides line up with TRBD2. TRBV23-1 is reported as an ORF; its role is uncertain. With 7 bases clipped from V and 11 bases from J, the junction kept 13 bases outside the gene matches. The CDR3 sequence is 14 residues long. CDR3 nucleotide sequence: TGCGCCAGCATCCCCCGGACTAGCGGGCAAGGGAAGTACGTC. The encoded protein is CASIPRTSGQGKYV.

This rearrangement joins TRBV19 to TRBJ2-1, with 8 bases lining up with TRBD1. The CDR3 spans 14 residues. Germline lookup yields CDR1 LNHDA and CDR2 SQIVND (reference sequence). J was trimmed by 8 bases and V by 4 bases; bases with no gene match: 7. CDR3 DNA sequence: TGTGCCAGTAGTAGTGACCCGACAGGGGATGAGCAGTTCTTC. Translated, it gives CASSSDPTGDEQFF.

The chain carries TRBV9 and TRBJ2-3; TRBD2 matches at 7 bases. V lost 1 base, J lost 0 bases, and 5 bases stayed unmatched. CDR3 length: 16 amino acids. Germline-derived CDR1 and CDR2 are SGDLS and YYNGEE. The CDR3 region is CASSVISGVSTDTQYF. The CDR3 DNA reads as TGTGCCAGCAGCGTAATAAGCGGGGTGAGCACAGATACGCAGTATTTT.

The rearrangement links TRBV6-5 to TRBJ2-7, with TRBD1 matching 9 bases. The germline V gene has CDR1 MNHEY and CDR2 SVGAGI. The CDR3 length is 13 residues. V lost 8 bases, J lost 3 bases, and 5 bases stayed unmatched. CDR3 loop: CASGTGRRYEQYF. The CDR3 nucleotides read TGTGCCAGCGGGACAGGGCGTCGCTACGAGCAGTACTTC.

The V call is TRBV5-4, the J call TRBJ1-5, with D perhaps matching TRBD1 (5 bases). Trimming removed 4 bases from V and 4 bases from J, with 15 bases in between. CDR3 length: 15 amino acids. Germline loops: CDR1 SGHNT, CDR2 YYREEE (reference sequence). The CDR3 sequence is CASSQGLGGNQPQHF. The CDR3 bases are TGTGCCAGCAGCCAGGGCCTCGGGGGGAATCAGCCCCAGCATTTT. Full variable domain (rest looked up from reference TRBV5-4 and TRBJ1-5): ETGVTQSPTHLIKTRGQQVTLRCSSQSGHNTVSWYQQALGQGPQFIFQYYREEENGRGNFPPRFSGLQFPNYSSELNVNALELDDSALYLCASSQGLGGNQPQHFGDGTRLSIL.

This chain uses TRBV20-1 with TRBJ1-2, with 7 bases identical to TRBD1. The CDR3 has 10 amino acids. CDR1 and CDR2 from the germline V gene are DFQATT and SNEGSKA (reference sequence). Here the CDR3 reads CTRDRVGYTF. In nucleotides, the CDR3 is TGCACTAGAGACAGGGTGGGCTACACCTTC.

The J gene is TRBJ1-2, the V gene TRBV30; TRBD1 aligns across 7 bases. The CDR3 covers 14 residues. V shed 3 bases and J 5 bases; nucleotides not matched to a gene: 9. Germline lookup yields CDR1 GTSNPN and CDR2 SVGIG (reference sequence). Here the CDR3 reads CAWSRDRESYGYTF. The CDR3 DNA sequence: TGTGCCTGGAGCAGAGACAGGGAGTCTTATGGCTACACCTTC. Supplemented by reference TRBV30 and TRBJ1-2, the full variable domain reads SQTIHQWPATLVQPVGSPLSLECTVEGTSNPNLYWYRQAAGRGLQLLFYSVGIGQISSEVPQNLSASRPQDRQFILSSKKLLLSDSGFYLCAWSRDRESYGYTFGSGTRLTVV.

The chain is built from TRBV7-9 and TRBJ2-7; tentatively, D is TRBD1 or TRBD2 (7 bases each). The CDR3 loop spans 14 amino acids. CDR1 and CDR2 from the germline V gene are SEHNR and FQNEAQ (reference sequence). Trimming left V 5 bases short and J 1 base short, with 12 bases between. CDR3 nucleotide sequence: TGTGCCAGCAGCCGCGGGGGACAGTCCTACGAGCAGTACTTC. This translates into CASSRGGQSYEQYF.

The chain carries TRBV5-8 and TRBJ2-7, with D possibly TRBD2 on 7 matching bases. Trimming left V 10 bases short and J 9 bases short, with 17 bases between. CDR3 length: 11 residues. The germline gives CDR1 SGHTS, CDR2 YDEGEE. The CDR3 DNA sequence: TGTGCCGGTCAAGGGGGGGATTGGCAGTACTTC. As protein: CAGQGGDWQYF.

The genes are TRBV9 and TRBJ1-2; TRBD1 might be the D (5 bases). V was cut by 1 base and J by 6 bases, with 10 bases left in between. Looked up from germline, CDR1 is SGDLS and CDR2 is YYNGEE. CDR3 size: 13 residues. The CDR3: CASSVWGKNGYTF. The CDR3 DNA follows: TGTGCCAGCAGCGTATGGGGGAAAAATGGCTACACCTTC.

This chain joins TRBV5-1 and TRBJ2-3; 8 bases match TRBD1. Trimming took 0 bases from V and 5 from J; bases not matched to a gene: 11. Per the germline V gene, CDR1 is SGHRS and CDR2 is YFSETQ. CDR3 length: 17 residues. The CDR3 is CASSLDLGGQGIDTQYF. The CDR3 DNA is TGCGCCAGCAGCTTGGATCTAGGTGGACAGGGCATAGATACGCAGTATTTT.

V usage is TRBV11-2 and J usage is TRBJ2-7, with D perhaps TRBD1 or TRBD2 (7 bases each). This CDR3 has 12 amino acids. V was clipped by 5 bases and J by 6 bases, with 11 bases between them. Germline loops: CDR1 SGHAT, CDR2 FQNNGV. The CDR3 bases are TGTGCCAGCAGCCCAGGGGGGGGCGAGCAGTACGTC. This codes for CASSPGGGEQYV.

The chain combines TRBV6-1 with TRBJ2-3; a possible D gene is TRBD1 (6 bases). The CDR3 totals 15 residues. V was shortened by 7 bases and J by 2 bases, with 16 bases between the two germline ends. Germline V gene data show CDR1 as MNHNS and CDR2 as SASEGT. The CDR3 sequence is CASMNSQGTTDTQYF. As DNA, the CDR3 is TGTGCCAGCATGAACTCGCAGGGGACCACAGATACGCAGTATTTT.

The J gene is TRBJ1-5, the V gene TRBV6-5; D unclear. This CDR3 has 13 residues. Per the germline V gene, CDR1 is MNHEY and CDR2 is SVGAGI. V lost 2 bases, J lost 3 bases, and 5 bases lay in between. CDR3 sequence (DNA): TGTGCCAGCAGTTACACTCACAATCAGCCCCAGCATTTT. It codes for CASSYTHNQPQHF.

A few counts support this clone. The chain links TRBV2 to TRBJ2-1; D might be TRBD2 (6 bases). The germline V gene has CDR1 SNHLY and CDR2 FYNNEI. This CDR3 region has 16 residues. V was pared by 0 bases and J by 6 bases, with 15 bases between. The CDR3 loop is CASSEALLGGRNEQFF. DNA of the CDR3: TGTGCCAGCAGTGAAGCGCTTCTGGGAGGCCGCAATGAGCAGTTCTTC.

The gene calls are TRBV11-2 and TRBJ2-3; 8 bases match TRBD1. Germline V lookup: CDR1 SGHAT, CDR2 FQNNGV. Losses at the gene ends were 5 bases for V and 1 base for J; bases not matched to a gene: 2. CDR3 length: 14 residues. CDR3 residues: CASSQTGGTDTQYF. DNA for the CDR3: TGTGCCAGCAGCCAGACAGGGGGCACAGATACGCAGTATTTT.

Sample share makes this clone medium-sized. V is TRBV6-5 and J is TRBJ1-1; 8 nucleotides agree with TRBD1. This CDR3 contains 13 residues. V lost 8 bases to trimming and J lost 3 bases; unmatched junction nucleotides: 5. Germline V gene data show CDR1 as MNHEY and CDR2 as SVGAGI. In DNA form, the CDR3 reads TGTGCCAGCGGACAGGGTTCGTACACTGAAGCTTTCTTT. Protein: CASGQGSYTEAFF.

The genes are TRBV18 and TRBJ2-1; D gene unclear. CDR1 and CDR2 from the germline V gene are KGHSH and LQKENI. This CDR3 spans 12 amino acids. V lost 3 bases, J lost 7 bases, and 7 bases lay in between. The CDR3 here is CASSPPWNEQFF. The CDR3 DNA sequence: TGTGCCAGCTCACCCCCGTGGAATGAGCAGTTCTTC.

The gene calls are TRBV19 and TRBJ1-2; D not certain. The CDR3 has 14 residues. From germline, CDR1 is LNHDA and CDR2 SQIVND (reference sequence). V shed 1 base and J shed 8 bases, with 14 bases lying between them. The CDR3 is CASSIGSPRRGYTF. In DNA form, the CDR3 reads TGTGCCAGTAGTATAGGTTCCCCCAGACGGGGCTACACCTTC.

This clone is medium-sized within its sample. This chain uses TRBV9 with TRBJ1-1; D gene uncertain. This CDR3 has 15 amino acids. V was cut by 2 bases and J by 4 bases, with 15 bases left in between. Per germline, CDR1 SGDLS and CDR2 YYNGEE. CDR3 sequence reads: CASSVGSSGGTEAFF. CDR3 in DNA: TGTGCCAGCAGCGTGGGGTCTTCAGGCGGCACTGAAGCTTTCTTT. The variable domain in full, with the rest retrieved from reference TRBV9 and TRBJ1-1, is DSGVTQTPKHLITATGQRVTLRCSPRSGDLSVYWYQQSLDQGLQFLIQYYNGEERAKGNILERFSAQQFPDLHSELNLSSLELGDSALYFCASSVGSSGGTEAFFGQGTRLTVV.

The chain is built from TRBV7-9 and TRBJ2-5; no reliable D call. CDR1 and CDR2 (germline): SEHNR, FQNEAQ (reference sequence). The CDR3 length is 11 residues. The germline V and J ends were trimmed by 6 bases and 4 bases, with 6 bases remaining between them. The CDR3 region is CASRSGETQYF. The CDR3 DNA is TGTGCCAGCAGGTCAGGAGAGACCCAGTACTTC.

Note on this clone: Other DNA sequences in the sample encode the same CDR3. This chain links TRBV4-1 with TRBJ2-7, with a possible D match to TRBD2 (5 bases). Trimming stripped 4 bases from V and 3 bases from J, with 13 bases between. Germline CDR1 MGHRA, CDR2 YSYEKL. The CDR3 totals 14 residues. This CDR3 is CASSPWTFYYEQYF. CDR3 DNA: TGCGCCAGCAGCCCTTGGACTTTTTACTACGAGCAGTACTTC.

In its sample, this clone was seen a few times. This chain links TRBV7-2 with TRBJ2-7; D may correspond to TRBD1 or TRBD2 (5 bases each). The V gene's germline CDR1 is SGHTA and CDR2 FQGNSA. The V gene lost 0 bases and the J gene lost 6 bases, with 9 bases spanning the gap. The CDR3 runs to 13 residues. CDR3 nucleotide sequence: TGTGCCAGCAGCTTAGCGGACGGGGCCGAGCAGTACTTC. Encoded protein: CASSLADGAEQYF. Filled out from reference TRBV7-2 and TRBJ2-7, the complete variable domain reads GAGVSQSPSNKVTEKGKDVELRCDPISGHTALYWYRQSLGQGLEFLIYFQGNSAPDKSGLPSDRFSAERTGGSVSTLTIQRTQQEDSAVYLCASSLADGAEQYFGPGTRLTVT.

The genes are TRBV9 and TRBJ2-1; TRBD2 is a possible D gene (6 bases). Looked up from germline, CDR1 is SGDLS and CDR2 is YYNGEE. V shed 0 bases and J shed 8 bases, with 12 bases lying between them. The CDR3 has 14 amino acids. The CDR3, as DNA: TGTGCCAGCAGCGTAGCCCCGGGAGAACATGAGCAGTTCTTC. It encodes CASSVAPGEHEQFF.

The chain joins TRBV4-1 to TRBJ2-7, with D uncertain. Trimming stripped 1 base from V and 6 bases from J, with 13 bases between. The CDR3 totals 14 residues. Germline CDR1 and CDR2: MGHRA and YSYEKL. In DNA form, the CDR3 reads TGCGCCAGCAGCCAAGTTTGGCTAATTGGCGAGCAGTACGTC. Protein product: CASSQVWLIGEQYV.